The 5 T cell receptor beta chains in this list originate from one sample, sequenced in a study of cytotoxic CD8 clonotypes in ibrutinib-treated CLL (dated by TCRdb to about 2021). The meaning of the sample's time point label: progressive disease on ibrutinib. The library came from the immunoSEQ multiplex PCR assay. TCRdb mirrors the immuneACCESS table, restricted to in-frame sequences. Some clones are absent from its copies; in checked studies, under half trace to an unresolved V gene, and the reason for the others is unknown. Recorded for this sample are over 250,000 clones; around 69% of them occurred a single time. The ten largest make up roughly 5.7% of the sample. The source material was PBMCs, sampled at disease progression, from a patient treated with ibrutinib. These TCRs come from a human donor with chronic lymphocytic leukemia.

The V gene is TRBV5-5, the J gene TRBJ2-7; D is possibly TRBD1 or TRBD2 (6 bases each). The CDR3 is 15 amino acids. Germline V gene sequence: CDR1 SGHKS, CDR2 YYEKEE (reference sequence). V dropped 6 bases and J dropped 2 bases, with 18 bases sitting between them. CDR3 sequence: CASTLEGDWPYEQYF. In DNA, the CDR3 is TGTGCCAGCACCCTCGAGGGGGACTGGCCCTACGAGCAGTACTTC.

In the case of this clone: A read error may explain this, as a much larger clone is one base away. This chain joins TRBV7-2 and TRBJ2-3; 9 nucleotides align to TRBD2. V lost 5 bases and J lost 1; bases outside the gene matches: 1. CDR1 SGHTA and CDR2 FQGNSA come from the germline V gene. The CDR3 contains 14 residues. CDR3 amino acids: CASSRTSGTDTQYF. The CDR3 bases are TGTGCCAGCAGCCGGACTAGCGGCACAGATACGCAGTATTTT.

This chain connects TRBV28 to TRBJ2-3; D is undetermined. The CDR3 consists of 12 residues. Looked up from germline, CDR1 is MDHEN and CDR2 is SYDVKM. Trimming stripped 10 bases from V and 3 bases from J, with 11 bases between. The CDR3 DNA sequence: TGTGCCATCAACCCCGGGACAGATACGCAGTATTTT. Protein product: CAINPGTDTQYF.

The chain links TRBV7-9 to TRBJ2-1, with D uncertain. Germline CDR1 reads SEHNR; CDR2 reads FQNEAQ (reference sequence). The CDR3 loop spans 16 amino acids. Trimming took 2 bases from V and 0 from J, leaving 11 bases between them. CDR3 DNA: TGTGCCAGCAGCTTACTAGACCGTGGCTCCTACAATGAGCAGTTCTTC. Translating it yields CASSLLDRGSYNEQFF.

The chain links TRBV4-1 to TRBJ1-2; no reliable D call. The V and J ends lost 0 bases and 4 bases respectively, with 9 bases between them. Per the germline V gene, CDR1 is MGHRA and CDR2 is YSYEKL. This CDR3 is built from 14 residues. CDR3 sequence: CASSQEITAYGYTF. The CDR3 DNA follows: TGCGCCAGCAGCCAAGAAATAACGGCCTATGGCTACACCTTC.